This entry concerns a single TCR beta chain. What it binds is unknown. Source study methods: CDR3 differences across clinicopathological groups were used to build a distant-metastasis classifier for papillary thyroid cancer. Through MiXCR, TCRdb re-clonotyped the PCR reads. For this entry, the V and J calls and clone size follow TCRdb and not the study's own pipeline. The repertoire has 17,000 or so clones, 25% to 30% of them found once; the top ten carry around 15%. This entry comes from a study of metastatic and nonmetastatic thyroid tumors. Study in general: The comparison covered peripheral blood and tumor or nodule tissue in malignant and benign thyroid patients.

All patients were untreated before thyroid surgery. General observations from the study: Malignant tumors reportedly showed significantly higher TCR beta diversity than benign nodules in both blood and tumor.

The sample consisted of tumor tissue. This sequence originates from a female donor with papillary thyroid cancer or a benign thyroid nodule (not recorded which). Some clones in this sample may be carry-over from other donors' samples.

The CDR3 DNA follows: TGCGCCAGCAGCCCCTCGGGGCAGGCCAGCAACACTGAAGCTTTCTTT. It is translated as CASSPSGQASNTEAFF. The chain combines TRBV5-1 with TRBJ1-1, with D possibly being TRBD1 (5 bases). This CDR3 region has 16 residues. Between the trimmed V and J ends, which lost 4 bases and 2 bases, there was a span of 18 bases. Germline loops: CDR1 SGHRS, CDR2 YFSETQ.